This section outlines one T cell receptor beta chain sequence together with its context. This specimen belongs to a study of cytomegalovirus exposure and HLA in healthy donors. The study ran its PCR with 60 Vbeta and 13 Jbeta primers. Only in-frame clones appear in the TCRdb table, and some are missing; sequencing was by immunoSEQ multiplex PCR. Of approximately 210,000 clones listed, about 87% are singletons. This CDR3 contains 13 residues. Germline CDR1 is LNHNV and CDR2 is YYDKDF (reference sequence). Trimming cost V 5 bases and J 5 bases, with 12 bases left between them. The source material was PBMCs. The chain recombines TRBV15 with TRBJ2-5; D is ambiguous. This receptor was taken from a woman aged 18-30 years in good health and CMV-seronegative. The CDR3: CATSGRYGETQYF. In nucleotides, the CDR3 is TGTGCCACCAGCGGCAGATACGGGGAGACCCAGTACTTC. The full variable domain, completed using reference TRBV15 and TRBJ2-5, is DAMVIQNPRYQVTQFGKPVTLSCSQTLNHNVMYWYQQKSSQAPKLLFHYYDKDFNNEADTPDNFQSRRPNTSFCFLDIRSPGLGDTAMYLCATSGRYGETQYFGPGTRLLVL.